The entry below gives a single T cell receptor (beta chain) sequence along with its context. The data derive from a study of blood T cell repertoires in COVID-19. Study in general: Spain, Italy and the United States supplied samples that represented acute and convalescent COVID-19.

In the original processing: Nucleated cell number was recorded as an estimate derived from reference gene primer amplification. Sequenced by immunoSEQ multiplex PCR; TCRdb stores in-frame clones only, minus some. The DNA was the basis for D and trimming; V, J and clone size are from that table. The sample contains around 47,000 clones, roughly 89% of which appear only once. CDR1 is KGHSH, CDR2 LQKENI, per germline. The CDR3 loop spans 13 amino acids. V was clipped by 2 bases and J by 1 base, with 5 bases between them. One Seattle source followed patients from active infection through their disease course.

The sequenced material came from peripheral blood. The sequence was obtained from a man aged 35-49 years with COVID-19, enrolled during active disease. This rearrangement joins TRBV18 to TRBJ1-2; D gene unclear. CDR3 DNA sequence: TGTGCCAGCTCACCATCGGGTAACTATGGCTACACCTTC. This sequence encodes CASSPSGNYGYTF. The variable domain in full, with the rest retrieved from reference TRBV18 and TRBJ1-2, is NAGVMQNPRHLVRRRGQEARLRCSPMKGHSHVYWYRQLPEEGLKFMVYLQKENIIDESGMPKERFSAEFPKEGPSILRIQQVVRGDSAAYFCASSPSGNYGYTFGSGTRLTVV.